This TCR beta chain was obtained from a study of blood T cell repertoires in COVID-19. Study overall: Researchers got acute and convalescent COVID-19 samples from the United States, Italy and Spain. In each case, the material was cDNA or gDNA derived from T cells, B-cell-depleted T cells, or PBMCs.

Study processing details: By means of reference gene primer amplification, nucleated cell counts were estimated. Only in-frame clones appear in the TCRdb table, and some are missing; sequencing was by immunoSEQ multiplex PCR. That table supplies the V and J calls and clone size; D and trimming were determined from the DNA. The table lists a few hundred thousand clones, roughly nine tenths of them singletons. CDR3 length equals 13 residues. Trimming took off 3 bases at V and 1 base at J, with 8 bases between the two ends. Per the germline V gene, CDR1 is SGHNT and CDR2 is YYREEE (reference sequence). Two negative PCRs, clearance, or symptom resolution were required of recovered Cohort 3 donors.

The sequencing sample was made of PBMCs or T cells enriched from blood (not recorded which). The source is a man aged 18 to 29 who had recovered from COVID-19. The chain combines TRBV5-4 with TRBJ2-7, with D uncertain. The CDR3 loop reads CASSSLESYEQYF. In nucleotides, the CDR3 is TGTGCCAGCAGCTCCCTTGAGTCCTACGAGCAGTACTTC.